Listed below are T cell receptor beta chains from one sample, sequenced in a study of shared clonotypes between healthy human individuals. TCRdb's copy holds only in-frame clones and misses some; the assay was immunoSEQ multiplex PCR. The data hold over a million clones, with about four fifths observed a single time. Sequenced: memory CD4+ T cells from PBMCs. The receptor source for this set is a man aged 18 to 30 in good health. Some clones in this sample may be carry-over from other donors' samples. The CDR3 runs from the conserved cysteine through the conserved F or W. A D gene is named only where the DNA matches it firmly. The listing skips clone size in some rows; elsewhere it reads once, few, many or a size class.

CDR3	DNA	D	size	V	J	length
CASSLAVQGSTDTQYF	TGCGCCAGCAGCTTGGCCGTGCAGGGGAGCACAGATACGCAGTATTTT	NA	NA	TRBV5-1	TRBJ2-3	16
CASSALAEPPYEQYF	TGCGCCAGCAGCGCACTAGCGGAGCCCCCCTACGAGCAGTACTTC	TRBD2	NA	TRBV5-1	TRBJ2-7	15
CASSSPSSGSVKQYF	TGTGCCAGCAGCTCGCCTAGTAGCGGGAGTGTCAAGCAGTACTTC	TRBD2	NA	TRBV7-2	TRBJ2-7	15
CASSSSGGAFTGAFF	TGTGCCAGCAGTTCCTCAGGGGGCGCTTTTACTGGAGCTTTCTTT	TRBD1	NA	TRBV6-5	TRBJ1-1	15
CASSQRGSYTDTQYF	TGTGCCAGCAGCCAGCGGGGATCCTACACAGATACGCAGTATTTT	TRBD2	NA	TRBV5-4	TRBJ2-3	15
CASSLPGTGGEQYF	TGTGCCAGCAGCCTGCCCGGGACAGGGGGTGAGCAGTACTTC	TRBD1	NA	TRBV5-6	TRBJ2-7	14
CASSPAGRDITNEKLFF	TGTGCCAGCTCACCGGCGGGCAGGGATATAACTAATGAAAAACTGTTTTTT	NA	once	TRBV18	TRBJ1-4	17
CASGLLPRGNEQFF	TGTGCCAGCGGACTGCTGCCAAGGGGCAATGAGCAGTTCTTC	NA	few	TRBV4-2	TRBJ2-1	14
CASSIWRGRYSVGDQPQHF	TGTGCCAGTAGTATATGGAGGGGACGGTACTCAGTAGGTGATCAGCCCCAGCATTTT	NA	NA	TRBV19	TRBJ1-5	19
CASSSGAADTQYF	TGTGCCAGCAGCTCGGGTGCTGCAGATACGCAGTATTTT	NA	many	TRBV7-8	TRBJ2-3	13
CASSQEPRQNYGYTF	TGCGCCAGCAGCCAAGAACCCAGACAAAACTATGGCTACACCTTC	NA	NA	TRBV4-3	TRBJ1-2	15
CASSPKMTLGITKFF	TGTGCCAGCAGCCCCAAGATGACCCTGGGGATCACGAAGTTCTTC	NA	NA	TRBV14	TRBJ2-1	15
CASVGTGEKFF	TGCGCCAGCGTGGGAACGGGGGAGAAGTTCTTC	NA	NA	TRBV5-1	TRBJ2-1	11
CASSYSLASTSYEQYF	TGTGCCAGCAGTTACTCGCTAGCGTCCACTTCCTACGAGCAGTACTTC	NA	NA	TRBV6-6	TRBJ2-7	16
CASRTGNTGELFF	TGCGCCAGTCGGACAGGGAACACCGGGGAGCTGTTTTTT	TRBD1	NA	TRBV5-1	TRBJ2-2	13
CASSLGRANTEAFF	TGTGCCAGCAGCTTGGGCAGGGCGAACACTGAAGCTTTCTTT	NA	NA	TRBV7-9	TRBJ1-1	14
CASSPVGGNTEAFF	TGTGCCAGCAGCCCAGTAGGGGGGAACACTGAAGCTTTCTTT	NA	NA	TRBV2	TRBJ1-1	14
CASSEDSGTGETQYF	TGTGCCAGCAGTGAAGATAGCGGGACGGGAGAGACCCAGTACTTC	TRBD2	once	TRBV6-1	TRBJ2-5	15
CSVTSGRGDEQFF	TGCAGCGTGACTAGCGGGAGAGGCGATGAGCAGTTCTTC	TRBD2	NA	TRBV29-1	TRBJ2-1	13
CASSFPGRGYTF	TGTGCCAGCAGCTTCCCAGGGAGGGGCTACACCTTC	NA	many	TRBV7-9	TRBJ1-2	12
CASSQRARQGGGSTDTQYF	TGCGCCAGCAGCCAGCGGGCCAGGCAAGGCGGGGGAAGCACAGATACGCAGTATTTT	TRBD2	once	TRBV5-1	TRBJ2-3	19
CASSDPAGELFF	TGTGCCAGCAGTGATCCGGCCGGGGAGCTGTTTTTT	NA	NA	TRBV2	TRBJ2-2	12
CASSGSGRASETQYF	TGTGCCAGCAGCGGGAGCGGGAGGGCCTCGGAGACCCAGTACTTC	TRBD2	NA	TRBV9	TRBJ2-5	15
CASNPGRDSYEQYF	TGTGCCAGCAACCCAGGGCGAGACTCCTACGAGCAGTACTTC	NA	NA	TRBV7-9	TRBJ2-7	14
CSVRQEMNTEAFF	TGCAGCGTTCGACAGGAGATGAACACTGAAGCTTTCTTT	NA	NA	TRBV29-1	TRBJ1-1	13
CASRLGTSGIDGELFF	TGTGCCAGCAGGCTAGGTACTAGCGGGATCGACGGGGAGCTGTTTTTT	TRBD2	NA	TRBV7-2	TRBJ2-2	16
CASSFRNEKLFF	TGTGCCAGCAGTTTCCGGAATGAAAAACTGTTTTTT	NA	many	TRBV6-1	TRBJ1-4	12
CASSLSSTSGYEQYF	TGTGCCAGCAGCTTATCGTCGACTAGCGGGTACGAGCAGTACTTC	TRBD2	NA	TRBV7-6	TRBJ2-7	15
CASSVVGAHQPQHF	TGTGCCAGCAGTGTAGTGGGGGCCCATCAGCCCCAGCATTTT	NA	few	TRBV6-4	TRBJ1-5	14
CASSRAVSTDTQYF	TGTGCCAGCAGTCGGGCGGTTAGCACAGATACGCAGTATTTT	NA	few	TRBV27	TRBJ2-3	14
CASSLGGGNTIYF	TGTGCCAGCAGCCTAGGTGGTGGAAACACCATATATTTT	NA	NA	TRBV7-9	TRBJ1-3	13
CASSEPPAEDTGELFF	TGCGCCAGCAGTGAACCTCCCGCAGAGGACACCGGGGAGCTGTTTTTT	NA	NA	TRBV10-1	TRBJ2-2	16
CASSLGVGSLADTQYF	TGTGCCAGCAGCTTAGGAGTCGGTTCTTTGGCAGATACGCAGTATTTT	NA	NA	TRBV7-2	TRBJ2-3	16
CASSPPSGLGEQYF	TGTGCCAGCTCACCACCTAGCGGTCTGGGCGAGCAGTACTTC	NA	NA	TRBV18	TRBJ2-7	14
CASSLGGVAVLETQYF	TGTGCCAGCAGCCTCGGCGGCGTGGCGGTCTTAGAGACCCAGTACTTC	NA	NA	TRBV27	TRBJ2-5	16
CASSRPGELFF	TGTGCCAGCAGTAGACCCGGGGAGCTGTTTTTT	NA	NA	TRBV2	TRBJ2-2	11
CASSRPTGVHTEAFF	TGTGCCAGCTCACGCCCGACAGGGGTTCACACTGAAGCTTTCTTT	TRBD1	NA	TRBV18	TRBJ1-1	15
CASSLAQFYEQYF	TGTGCCAGCAGCTTAGCGCAGTTCTACGAGCAGTACTTC	NA	few	TRBV11-2	TRBJ2-7	13
CASSPGTSAYNEQFF	TGTGCCAGCTCACCCGGGACTAGCGCCTACAATGAGCAGTTCTTC	TRBD2	once	TRBV18	TRBJ2-1	15
CASSEHRTAEKLFF	TGTGCCAGCAGTGAACATCGGACAGCTGAAAAACTGTTTTTT	NA	NA	TRBV6-1	TRBJ1-4	14
CASSPGQQETQYF	TGTGCCAGCTCACCAGGACAGCAAGAGACCCAGTACTTC	NA	many	TRBV18	TRBJ2-5	13
CASSGWPGGRAGGELFF	TGTGCCAGCAGCGGATGGCCCGGAGGACGGGCGGGCGGGGAGCTGTTTTTT	NA	once	TRBV11-2	TRBJ2-2	17
CAISAQGMGQPQHF	TGTGCCATCAGTGCACAGGGTATGGGACAGCCCCAGCATTTT	NA	NA	TRBV10-3	TRBJ1-5	14
CASSARGGPYNEQFF	TGTGCCAGCAGCGCCCGGGGGGGACCTTACAATGAGCAGTTCTTC	TRBD2	NA	TRBV9	TRBJ2-1	15
CASSFSLAGDYEQYF	TGTGCCAGCAGCTTTTCCCTAGCGGGAGACTACGAGCAGTACTTC	TRBD2	once	TRBV7-8	TRBJ2-7	15
CASKNSGTDNYGYTF	TGTGCCAGTAAAAACTCCGGGACAGATAACTATGGCTACACCTTC	TRBD1	NA	TRBV19	TRBJ1-2	15
CASSVLFTGELFF	TGCGCCAGCAGTGTGCTGTTTACCGGGGAGCTGTTTTTT	NA	NA	TRBV10-1	TRBJ2-2	13
CASSLVADYNEQFF	TGCGCCAGCAGCTTGGTGGCGGATTACAATGAGCAGTTCTTC	NA	NA	TRBV5-1	TRBJ2-1	14
CASSSDTGLTGEKLFF	TGCGCCAGCAGCTCTGATACAGGGTTGACGGGGGAAAAACTGTTTTTT	NA	NA	TRBV5-1	TRBJ1-4	16
CASSVLGDSYNEQFF	TGTGCCAGCAGCGTCCTAGGGGACAGCTACAATGAGCAGTTCTTC	TRBD1	few	TRBV9	TRBJ2-1	15
CASGHRDRDTGELFF	TGCGCCAGCGGACACCGGGACAGGGATACCGGGGAGCTGTTTTTT	TRBD1	NA	TRBV4-1	TRBJ2-2	15
CASSSGGEAFF	TGTGCCAGCAGTTCCGGAGGTGAAGCTTTCTTT	NA	few	TRBV27	TRBJ1-1	11
CASRPARGRDTQYF	TGTGCCAGTAGACCGGCCCGGGGAAGGGATACGCAGTATTTT	NA	NA	TRBV19	TRBJ2-3	14
CASSRGVGELFF	TGTGCCAGCAGCCGGGGAGTCGGGGAGCTGTTTTTT	NA	few	TRBV7-9	TRBJ2-2	12